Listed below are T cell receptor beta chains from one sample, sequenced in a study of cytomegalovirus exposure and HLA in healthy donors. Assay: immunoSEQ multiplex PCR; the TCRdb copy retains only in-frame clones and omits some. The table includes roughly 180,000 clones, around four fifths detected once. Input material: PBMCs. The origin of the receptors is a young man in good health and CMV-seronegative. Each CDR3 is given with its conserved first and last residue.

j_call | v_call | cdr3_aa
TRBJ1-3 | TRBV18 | CASSLVRDWSSGNTIYF
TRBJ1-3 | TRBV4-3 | CASSQDLQGGTIYF
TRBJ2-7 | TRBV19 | CASRRDSNSYEQYF
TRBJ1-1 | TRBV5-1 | CASSYGRNTEAFF
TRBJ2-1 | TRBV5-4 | CASSSGTSGSANEQFF
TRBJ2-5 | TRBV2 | CASSETSGQETQYF
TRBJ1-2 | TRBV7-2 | CASSLAFQGLEGYTF
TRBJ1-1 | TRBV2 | CASSALQGYTEAFF
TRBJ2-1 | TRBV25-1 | CASKSAGGLAGGNEQFF
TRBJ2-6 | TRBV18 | CASSPTRGVSSGANVLTF
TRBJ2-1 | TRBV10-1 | CASSESVRENEQFF
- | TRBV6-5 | CASSLRQVSYEQYF
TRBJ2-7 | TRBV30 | CAWSSTGTPDYEQYF
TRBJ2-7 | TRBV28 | CASSLYRGLYEQYF
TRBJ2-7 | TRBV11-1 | CASSLPGSSYEQYF
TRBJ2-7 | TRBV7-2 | CASGETPAYEQYF
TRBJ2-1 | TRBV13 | CASSYSGVYNEQFF
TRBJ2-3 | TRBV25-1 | CASSEYSLVDTQYF
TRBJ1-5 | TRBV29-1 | CSVRDSNSNQPQHF
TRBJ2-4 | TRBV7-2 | CASSLVGNLAKNIQYF
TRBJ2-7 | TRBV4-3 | CASSRGETGGEQYF
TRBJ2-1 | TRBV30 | CAWNTRESSYNEQFF
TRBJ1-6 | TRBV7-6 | CASSLQGTGYNSPLHF
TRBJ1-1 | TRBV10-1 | CASSDGGRGTEAFF
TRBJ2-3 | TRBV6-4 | CASSDSGGAPDTQYF
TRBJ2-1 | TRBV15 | CATSRDGRADNEQFF
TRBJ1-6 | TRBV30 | CASKRGFNSPLHF
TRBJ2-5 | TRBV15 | CATSRDLRTQYF
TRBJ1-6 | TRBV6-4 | CASSDRGPNSPLHF
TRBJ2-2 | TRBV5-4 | CASSNQGIAGELFF
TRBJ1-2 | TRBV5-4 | CASSLLGQPNYGYTF